These 14 T cell receptor beta chains originate from one sample sequenced in a study of T cells in Graves' hyperthyroidism and ophthalmopathy. Amplified TCR beta CDR3 regions came from RNA transcripts. During a first-round RT-PCR of the TCR CDR3, the HTBI primer set was used. MiXCR was run by TCRdb on the multiplex PCR reads, yielding one entry per CDR3 protein. The sample holds about 500,000 distinct CDR3 sequences, over 15% seen once. Sequencing input: blood. The source of these receptors is a woman aged 18-35 years with Graves' ophthalmopathy.

This clonotype was counted ten times or more. The genes are TRBV19 and TRBJ2-5, with D maybe TRBD1 (5 bases). The CDR3 length is 15 residues. Germline V CDR1 and CDR2: LNHDA, SQIVND (reference sequence). V lost 1 base to trimming and J lost 0 bases, with 9 bases between them. The CDR3 DNA sequence: TGTGCCAGTAGTATAGCTACAGGCAACCAAGAGACCCAGTACTTC. Its translation is CASSIATGNQETQYF.

At least ten counts were recorded for this clonotype. The V gene is TRBV18, the J gene TRBJ2-7; tentatively, D is TRBD1 (7 bases). Germline CDR1 KGHSH, CDR2 LQKENI. V lost 1 base and J lost 3, with 10 bases in between. This CDR3 spans 14 amino acids. CDR3 loop: CASSPRQGLYEQYF. Here the CDR3 DNA reads TGTGCCAGCTCACCACGACAGGGACTCTACGAGCAGTACTTC.

This clonotype was counted only a few times. CDR3: CSARDQGRGNTEAFF. The CDR3 DNA sequence: TGCAGTGCTAGAGATCAGGGCAGGGGGAACACTGAAGCTTTCTTT. The rearrangement joins TRBV20-1 to TRBJ1-1; tentatively, D is TRBD1 (6 bases). The germline CDR1 and CDR2 sequences are DFQATT and SNEGSKA (reference sequence). The V end lost 0 bases, the J end lost 1 base, and 12 bases lay between the germline ends. The CDR3 covers 15 residues.

This clonotype was observed at least ten times. The rearrangement links TRBV10-3 to TRBJ2-1; 7 bases line up with TRBD2. Germline CDR1 is ENHRY and CDR2 is SYGVKD. J gave up 5 bases and V 7 bases, and 8 bases lay outside the gene matches. The CDR3 spans 14 residues. CDR3: CAITNGGSHNEQFF. The CDR3 coding sequence is TGTGCCATCACTAACGGCGGGAGCCACAATGAGCAGTTCTTC.

This clonotype was found a few times. J is TRBJ2-1 and V is TRBV20-1; TRBD2 matches at 13 bases. Losses at the gene ends were 3 bases for V and 1 base for J; bases not matched to a gene: 6. The CDR3 runs to 17 residues. Germline CDR1 reads DFQATT; CDR2 reads SNEGSKA (reference sequence). The CDR3 sequence: CSASGLAGESSYNEQFF. CDR3 bases: TGCAGTGCTAGTGGACTAGCGGGAGAGTCGTCCTACAATGAGCAGTTCTTC.

The chain joins TRBV20-1 to TRBJ1-1; maybe TRBD1 (6 bases). The CDR3 is 15 residues long. The V gene lost 6 bases and the J gene lost 0 bases, with 17 bases spanning the gap. Germline CDR1 is DFQATT and CDR2 is SNEGSKA (reference sequence). The CDR3 loop is CSATEGGPMNTEAFF. As DNA, the CDR3 is TGCAGTGCGACTGAGGGGGGGCCAATGAACACTGAAGCTTTCTTT.

This clonotype was counted only a few times. The rearrangement links TRBV28 to TRBJ1-4, with D possibly matching TRBD1 (5 bases). CDR1 MDHEN and CDR2 SYDVKM come from the germline V gene. The CDR3 totals 16 residues. The V end lost 6 bases, the J end lost 5 bases, and 19 bases lay between the germline ends. The CDR3 loop reads CASSPNRGTLNEKLFF. CDR3 in DNA: TGTGCCAGCAGCCCAAACCGGGGGACTCTCAATGAAAAACTGTTTTTT.

In this sample, this clonotype turned up once. The chain is built from TRBV27 and TRBJ2-1; 7 bases agree with TRBD1. The CDR3 covers 14 residues. Looked up from germline, CDR1 is MNHEY and CDR2 is SMNVEV (reference sequence). V shed 8 bases, J shed 5 bases, and the junction held 9 bases outside the gene matches. The chain's CDR3 is CASSDRRHNNEQFF. The CDR3 coding sequence is TGTGCCAGCTCGGACAGGAGACATAACAATGAGCAGTTCTTC.

This clonotype has just a few counts. The chain has TRBV5-1 and TRBJ1-4, with 9 bases identical to TRBD1. The ends lost 3 bases at V and 0 bases at J; junction bases unmatched: 12. In germline, CDR1 is SGHRS, CDR2 YFSETQ. The CDR3 extends over 19 amino acids. DNA for the CDR3: TGCGCCAGCAGCTCGTCGCCGACAGGGGGGATTGCAACTAATGAAAAACTGTTTTTT. Protein sequence: CASSSSPTGGIATNEKLFF.

This clonotype has ten or more counts. The chain links TRBV2 to TRBJ2-3; 7 nucleotides match TRBD2. Germline V gene data show CDR1 as SNHLY and CDR2 as FYNNEI. Germline trimming cut 7 bases from V and 1 base from J; bases unmatched to any gene: 8. The CDR3 is made up of 15 amino acids. The CDR3 nucleotides are TGTGCCAGCAAAGCGGGACCTAGGGGCACAGATACGCAGTATTTT. This gives the protein CASKAGPRGTDTQYF.

The V gene is TRBV20-1, the J gene TRBJ1-5, with 7 bases aligning to TRBD1. The CDR3 contains 16 residues. Germline CDR1 reads DFQATT; CDR2 reads SNEGSKA (reference sequence). V was clipped by 2 bases and J by 2 bases; unmatched bases: 9. The CDR3: CSARRGGLFGNQPQHF. CDR3 nucleotides: TGCAGTGCTAGACGAGGGGGCCTTTTCGGCAATCAGCCCCAGCATTTT.

This chain joins TRBV4-1 and TRBJ2-7; 7 bases align to TRBD1. J gave up 6 bases and V 2 bases, and 4 bases lay outside the gene matches. CDR1 is MGHRA and CDR2 is YSYEKL in the germline V gene. The CDR3 is made up of 13 amino acids. Here the CDR3 reads CASSQRTGGEQYF. As DNA, the CDR3 is TGCGCCAGCAGCCAACGGACAGGAGGCGAGCAGTACTTC.

This clonotype came up many times. This chain connects TRBV28 to TRBJ2-3; D not resolved. Trimming pared 4 bases from V and 11 bases from J, leaving 7 bases between. The CDR3 sequence is 10 residues long. CDR1 and CDR2 (germline): MDHEN, SYDVKM. The CDR3 loop is CASSSNRQYF. Here the CDR3 DNA reads TGTGCCAGCAGTTCCAATAGGCAGTATTTT.

V gene TRBV7-9 combines with J gene TRBJ2-7; TRBD1 matches 9 bases. There are 14 residues in the CDR3. Germline loops: CDR1 SEHNR, CDR2 FQNEAQ (reference sequence). With 6 bases clipped from V and 4 bases from J, the junction kept 7 bases outside the gene matches. CDR3 bases: TGTGCCAGCAGTTCCTCGGGACAGGGTTACGAGCAGTACTTC. Amino acids: CASSSSGQGYEQYF.